This T cell receptor (beta chain) was recovered during a study of T cell responses to AZD1222 COVID-19 vaccine. Study findings and constraints: At 160-218 and 743-854, vaccine-associated CD4 TCRs were dominant, and they spanned spike.

Some clones are missing from TCRdb's copy, which holds only in-frame ones; the method was immunoSEQ multiplex PCR. The repertoire includes 90,000 to 120,000 clones, about nine tenths of them detected once, and 8% to 10% sits in the top ten. Germline V gene lookup returns CDR1 SQVTM and CDR2 ANQGSEA. V lost 7 bases, J lost 4 bases, and 13 bases lay in between. This CDR3 spans 12 amino acids. On this clone: Antigen: not known.

This chain uses TRBV29-1 with TRBJ1-1, with D perhaps matching TRBD1 (6 bases). The receptor's source is an adult who received the AZD1222 COVID-19 vaccine. The specimen comprised peripheral blood, sampled 28 days after the second AZD1222 dose. CDR3: CSGHPTGTEAFF. The CDR3 nucleotides are TGCAGCGGCCACCCGACAGGCACTGAAGCTTTCTTT.